This T cell receptor (beta chain) was observed in a study of CD8+ T cells in alopecia areata. Study-level results: Normal scalp had lower clonality than lesional scalp, with alopecia totalis/universalis lesions showing this most strongly. Mice showed TCR sharing more clearly than patients did, possibly owing to HLA.

Extracted RNA was reverse transcribed, and the resulting cDNA served as sequencing template. Profiling relied on immunoSEQ multiplex PCR, and the TCRdb table lists in-frame clones only, not all of them. The top ten hold approximately 2.8% of the sample, which has some 100,000 clones, about 60% seen once. About this clone itself: The antigen remains unidentified.

CDR3 length: 11 residues. From germline, CDR1 is SGHNT and CDR2 YYREEE (reference sequence). The V end was cut by 3 bases, the J end by 6 bases, with 6 bases between. Sorted out of PBMCs were CD4+ T cells and CD8+ T cells. What was sequenced was CD4+ T cells sorted from blood. The rearrangement links TRBV5-4 to TRBJ1-2; D is possibly TRBD1 (6 bases). The source is a human donor in good health. In DNA form, the CDR3 reads TGTGCCAGCAGCTGGGACAATGGCTACACCTTC. Translation: CASSWDNGYTF. The variable domain in full, with the rest retrieved from reference TRBV5-4 and TRBJ1-2, is ETGVTQSPTHLIKTRGQQVTLRCSSQSGHNTVSWYQQALGQGPQFIFQYYREEENGRGNFPPRFSGLQFPNYSSELNVNALELDDSALYLCASSWDNGYTFGSGTRLTVV.